Below, 16 T cell receptor beta chains from the same sample are listed, as sequenced in a study of blood T cell repertoires in COVID-19. TCRdb's copy holds only in-frame clones and misses some; the assay was immunoSEQ multiplex PCR. Here the sample spans some 65,000 clones, 80% being singletons. The sequenced material came from peripheral blood. These receptors all stem from a human donor in a cohort sampled during active COVID-19.

This clone occurred a few times. The chain has TRBV5-6 and TRBJ2-7; possibly TRBD1 for D (6 bases). The CDR3 loop spans 11 amino acids. Germline CDR1 SGHDT, CDR2 YYEEEE. Trimming took off 3 bases at V and 9 bases at J, with 10 bases between the two ends. The CDR3 loop is CASSSRGWQYF. CDR3 nucleotide sequence: TGTGCCAGCAGCTCCAGGGGTTGGCAGTACTTC.

A few counts support this clone. J is TRBJ2-7 and V is TRBV19, with TRBD2 matching 12 bases. The CDR3 has 16 residues. V was pared by 1 base and J by 5 bases, with 6 bases of the junction left unmatched. Germline assignment: CDR1 LNHDA and CDR2 SQIVND (reference sequence). In nucleotides, the CDR3 is TGTGCCAGTAGTATAGGACTAGCGGGAGAAGCCCACGAGCAGTACTTC. Encoded protein: CASSIGLAGEAHEQYF.

This chain connects TRBV14 to TRBJ1-6; no definite D call. Germline CDR1 reads SGHDN; CDR2 reads FVKESK. The CDR3 is made up of 14 amino acids. V was clipped by 1 base and J by 9 bases, with 10 bases between them. This CDR3 is CASSQVGLGSPLHF. DNA for the CDR3: TGTGCCAGCAGCCAAGTCGGCCTAGGTTCACCCCTCCACTTT.

The chain uses TRBV10-3 and TRBJ2-7; TRBD1 matches 9 bases. The CDR3 loop spans 14 amino acids. After removal of 4 bases from V and 3 bases from J, the junction contained 4 bases not matched to a gene. The V gene's germline CDR1 is ENHRY and CDR2 SYGVKD. CDR3 sequence reads: CAISGTGVNYEQYF. In DNA form, the CDR3 reads TGTGCCATCAGTGGGACAGGGGTTAACTACGAGCAGTACTTC.

V is TRBV24-1 and J is TRBJ2-2; 10 bases match TRBD2. The CDR3 has 17 amino acids. Germline V gives CDR1 KGHDR, CDR2 SFDVKD. Trimming cost V 4 bases and J 5 bases; bases outside gene matches: 9. CDR3 residues: CATSDLAGVPGTGELFF. The CDR3 DNA follows: TGTGCCACCAGTGACCTAGCGGGAGTCCCGGGGACCGGGGAGCTGTTTTTT.

The J gene is TRBJ2-1, the V gene TRBV5-1; D remains ambiguous. CDR3 length: 15 amino acids. The germline V gene has CDR1 SGHRS and CDR2 YFSETQ. The V and J ends lost 6 bases and 2 bases respectively, with 15 bases between them. The CDR3 loop is CASTLGAETYNEQFF. The CDR3 DNA reads as TGCGCCAGCACCCTTGGCGCGGAGACCTACAATGAGCAGTTCTTC.

The rearrangement uses TRBV6-2 or TRBV6-3 and TRBJ1-6; no firm D call. V dropped 6 bases and J dropped 11 bases, with 17 bases sitting between them. This CDR3 comprises 14 residues. Germline CDR1 reads MNHEY; CDR2 reads SVGEGT. This CDR3 reads CASSTPEIWTPLHF. As DNA, the CDR3 is TGTGCCAGCAGCACCCCGGAGATCTGGACACCCCTCCACTTT.

This clone was observed once. The chain has TRBV18 and TRBJ1-5; D unclear. The V and J ends lost 4 bases and 0 bases respectively, with 10 bases between them. Germline V lookup: CDR1 KGHSH, CDR2 LQKENI. This CDR3 spans 15 amino acids. As DNA, the CDR3 is TGTGCCAGCTCACTTGGCTTTAATAGCAATCAGCCCCAGCATTTT. Residues: CASSLGFNSNQPQHF.

This chain uses TRBV5-1 with TRBJ2-1; 9 positions match TRBD2. V was pared by 2 bases and J by 4 bases, with 13 bases of the junction left unmatched. CDR1 is SGHRS and CDR2 is YFSETQ in the germline V gene. The CDR3 is 18 residues long. The DNA of the CDR3 is TGCGCCAGCAGCTTTGTAGCGGGAGCCTCAACTATTTACAATGAGCAGTTCTTC. Protein product: CASSFVAGASTIYNEQFF.

V and J are TRBV5-1 and TRBJ2-7, with D possibly TRBD2 on 6 matching bases. This CDR3 comprises 14 residues. The V gene lost 3 bases and the J gene lost 3 bases, with 13 bases spanning the gap. Germline loops: CDR1 SGHRS, CDR2 YFSETQ. The CDR3 DNA follows: TGCGCCAGCAGCTCGCGCGGGGCCCACTACGAGCAGTACTTC. Amino acid sequence: CASSSRGAHYEQYF.

The V and J genes are TRBV7-3 and TRBJ2-3; 9 bases are shared with TRBD2. This CDR3 is 16 amino acids long. CDR1 and CDR2 from the germline V gene are SGHTA and FQGTGA. V was clipped by 5 bases and J by 4 bases; unmatched bases: 10. The CDR3, as DNA: TGTGCCAGCAGCCCTGGGCTAGCGGGAATGGCAGATACGCAGTATTTT. It yields the protein CASSPGLAGMADTQYF. Full variable domain (missing parts from reference TRBV7-3 and TRBJ2-3): GAGVSQTPSNKVTEKGKYVELRCDPISGHTALYWYRQSLGQGPEFLIYFQGTGAADDSGLPNDRFFAVRPEGSVSTLKIQRTERGDSAVYLCASSPGLAGMADTQYFGPGTRLTVL.

In this sample, this clone is medium-sized. The CDR3 reads CASSQTSGRAYEQYF. In DNA, the CDR3 is TGCGCCAGCAGCCAGACTAGCGGGAGGGCCTACGAGCAGTACTTC. The chain recombines TRBV5-1 with TRBJ2-7; the match to TRBD2 covers 14 bases. Germline-derived CDR1 and CDR2 are SGHRS and YFSETQ. The CDR3 is 15 residues long. With 4 bases clipped from V and 2 bases from J, the junction kept 2 bases outside the gene matches.

The V call is TRBV19, the J call TRBJ2-3; 12 bases fit TRBD2. This CDR3 has 16 residues. Germline CDR1 and CDR2: LNHDA and SQIVND (reference sequence). J was trimmed by 7 bases and V by 7 bases; bases with no gene match: 12. CDR3 sequence (DNA): TGTGCCAGTACCCCCCGGACTAGCGGGATGGGTTATACGCAGTATTTT. This codes for CASTPRTSGMGYTQYF.

The genes are TRBV30 and TRBJ2-3; 10 nucleotides align to TRBD2. J was trimmed by 2 bases and V by 4 bases; bases with no gene match: 6. The CDR3 has 15 residues. The germline CDR1 and CDR2 sequences are GTSNPN and SVGIG (reference sequence). This CDR3 is CAWTRLAGNTDTQYF. CDR3 sequence (DNA): TGTGCCTGGACACGACTAGCGGGTAACACAGATACGCAGTATTTT.

The J gene is TRBJ2-7, the V gene TRBV6-2 or TRBV6-3; TRBD1 matches 8 bases. The CDR3 consists of 15 residues. CDR1 and CDR2 from the germline V gene are MNHEY and SVGEGT. The J segment lost 6 bases and the V segment lost 2 bases, leaving 9 bases of the junction unmatched. The DNA for the CDR3 is TGTGCCAGCAGTTACAATTTCCGACAGGGGTTCGAGCAGTACTTC. Its protein product is CASSYNFRQGFEQYF.

The CDR3, as DNA: TGTGCCAGCAGAACCGGGAGCAACACTGAAGCTTTCTTT. This translates into CASRTGSNTEAFF. The rearrangement links TRBV12-3 or TRBV12-4 to TRBJ1-1; D is unclear. The V end was cut by 6 bases, the J end by 2 bases, with 10 bases between. This CDR3 has 13 residues.